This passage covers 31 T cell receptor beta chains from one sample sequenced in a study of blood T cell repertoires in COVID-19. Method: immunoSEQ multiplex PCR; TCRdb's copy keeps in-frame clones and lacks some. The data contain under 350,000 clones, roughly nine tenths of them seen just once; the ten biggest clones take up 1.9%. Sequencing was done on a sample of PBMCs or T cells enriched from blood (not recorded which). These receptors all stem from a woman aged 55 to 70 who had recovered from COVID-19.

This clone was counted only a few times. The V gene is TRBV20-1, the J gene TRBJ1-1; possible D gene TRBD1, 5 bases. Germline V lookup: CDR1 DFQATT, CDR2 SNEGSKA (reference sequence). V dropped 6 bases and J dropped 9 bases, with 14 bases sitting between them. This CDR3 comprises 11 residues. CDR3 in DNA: TGCAGTGCGTCGCCGGGGGAAAAAGCTTTCTTT. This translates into CSASPGEKAFF.

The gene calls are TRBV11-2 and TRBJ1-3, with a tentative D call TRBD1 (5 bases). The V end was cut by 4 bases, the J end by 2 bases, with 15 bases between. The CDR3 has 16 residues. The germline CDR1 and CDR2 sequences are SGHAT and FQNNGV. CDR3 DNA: TGTGCCAGCAGCTCAGCCCGGGGGTCAGCTGGAAACACCATATATTTT. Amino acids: CASSSARGSAGNTIYF.

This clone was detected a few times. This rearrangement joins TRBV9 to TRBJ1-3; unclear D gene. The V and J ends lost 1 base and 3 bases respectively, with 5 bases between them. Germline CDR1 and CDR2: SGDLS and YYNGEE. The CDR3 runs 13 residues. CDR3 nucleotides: TGTGCCAGCAGCGTAATCAGTGGAAACACCATATATTTT. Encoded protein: CASSVISGNTIYF.

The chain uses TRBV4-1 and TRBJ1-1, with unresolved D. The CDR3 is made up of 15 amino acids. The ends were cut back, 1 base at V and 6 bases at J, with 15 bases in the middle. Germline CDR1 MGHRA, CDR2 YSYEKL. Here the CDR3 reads CASSQVATRLPEAFF. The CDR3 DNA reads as TGCGCCAGCAGCCAAGTAGCCACCCGGCTCCCTGAAGCTTTCTTT.

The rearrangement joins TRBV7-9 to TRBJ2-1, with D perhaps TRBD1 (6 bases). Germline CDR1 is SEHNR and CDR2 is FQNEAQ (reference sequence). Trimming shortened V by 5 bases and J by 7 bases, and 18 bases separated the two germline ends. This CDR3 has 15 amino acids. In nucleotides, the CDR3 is TGTGCCAGCAGCCTAGGGTCTTTCCAGGGGAATGAGCAGTTCTTC. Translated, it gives CASSLGSFQGNEQFF.

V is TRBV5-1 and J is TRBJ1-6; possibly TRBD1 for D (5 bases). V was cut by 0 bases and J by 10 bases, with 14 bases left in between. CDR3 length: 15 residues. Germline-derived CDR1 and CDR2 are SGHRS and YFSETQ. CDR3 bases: TGCGCCAGCAGCTTGGCCGGGGGTCGGGAATCACCCCTCCACTTT. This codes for CASSLAGGRESPLHF.

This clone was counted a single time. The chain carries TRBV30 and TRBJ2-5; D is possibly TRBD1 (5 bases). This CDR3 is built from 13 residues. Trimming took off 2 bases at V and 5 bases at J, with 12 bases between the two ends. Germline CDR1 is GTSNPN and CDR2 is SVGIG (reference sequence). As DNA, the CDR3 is TGTGCCTGGAGTAAAGGGGCATGGGAGACCCAGTACTTC. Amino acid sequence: CAWSKGAWETQYF.

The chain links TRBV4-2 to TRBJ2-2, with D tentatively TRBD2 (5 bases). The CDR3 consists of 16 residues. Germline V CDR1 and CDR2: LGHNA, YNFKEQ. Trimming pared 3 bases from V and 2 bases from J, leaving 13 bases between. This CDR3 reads CASSHRTGFNTGELFF. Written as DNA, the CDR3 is TGTGCCAGCAGCCACCGAACGGGGTTTAACACCGGGGAGCTGTTTTTT.

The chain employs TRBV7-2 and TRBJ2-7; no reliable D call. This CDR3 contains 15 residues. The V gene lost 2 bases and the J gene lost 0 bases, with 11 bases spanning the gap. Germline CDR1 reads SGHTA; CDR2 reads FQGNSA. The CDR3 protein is CASSLTAVSSYEQYF. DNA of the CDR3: TGTGCCAGCAGCTTAACGGCGGTTAGCTCCTACGAGCAGTACTTC.

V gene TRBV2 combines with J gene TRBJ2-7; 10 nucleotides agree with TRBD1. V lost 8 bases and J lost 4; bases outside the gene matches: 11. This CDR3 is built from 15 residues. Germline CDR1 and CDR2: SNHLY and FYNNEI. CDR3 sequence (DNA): TGTGCCAGCCGGGACAGGGGTCCGCTCCAGTACGAGCAGTACTTC. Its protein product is CASRDRGPLQYEQYF. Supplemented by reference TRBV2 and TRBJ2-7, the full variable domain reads EPEVTQTPSHQVTQMGQEVILRCVPISNHLYFYWYRQILGQKVEFLVSFYNNEISEKSEIFDDQFSVERPDGSNFTLKIRSTKLEDSAMYFCASRDRGPLQYEQYFGPGTRLTVT.

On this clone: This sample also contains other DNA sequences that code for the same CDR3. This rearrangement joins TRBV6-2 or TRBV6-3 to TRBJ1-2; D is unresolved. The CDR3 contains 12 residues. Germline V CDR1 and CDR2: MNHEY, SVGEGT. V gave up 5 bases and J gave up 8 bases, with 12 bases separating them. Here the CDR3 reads CASSPGGRGYTF. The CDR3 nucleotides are TGTGCCAGCAGTCCCGGCGGGCGCGGCTACACCTTC.

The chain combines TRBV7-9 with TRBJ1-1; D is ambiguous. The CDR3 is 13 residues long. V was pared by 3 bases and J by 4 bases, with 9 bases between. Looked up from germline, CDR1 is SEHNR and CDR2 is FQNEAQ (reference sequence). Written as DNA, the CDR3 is TGTGCCAGCAGCTTTGTGCAGGCCACTGAAGCTTTCTTT. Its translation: CASSFVQATEAFF.

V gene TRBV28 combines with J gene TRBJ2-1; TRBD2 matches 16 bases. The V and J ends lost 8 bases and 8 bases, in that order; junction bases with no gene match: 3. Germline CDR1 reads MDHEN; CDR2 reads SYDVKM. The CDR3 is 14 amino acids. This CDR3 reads CASGTSGRADEQFF. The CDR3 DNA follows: TGTGCCAGCGGGACTAGCGGGAGGGCGGATGAGCAGTTCTTC.

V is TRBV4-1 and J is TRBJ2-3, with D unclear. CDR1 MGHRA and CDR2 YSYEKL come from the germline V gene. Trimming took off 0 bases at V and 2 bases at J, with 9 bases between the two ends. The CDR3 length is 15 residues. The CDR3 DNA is TGCGCCAGCAGCCAAGAACCCTATTCCACAGATACGCAGTATTTT. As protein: CASSQEPYSTDTQYF.

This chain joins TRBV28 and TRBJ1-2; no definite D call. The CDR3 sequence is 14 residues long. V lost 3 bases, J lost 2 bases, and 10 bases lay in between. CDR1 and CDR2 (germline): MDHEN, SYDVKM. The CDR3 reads CASSFYRTNYGYTF. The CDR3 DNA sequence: TGTGCCAGCAGTTTTTACAGAACGAACTATGGCTACACCTTC.

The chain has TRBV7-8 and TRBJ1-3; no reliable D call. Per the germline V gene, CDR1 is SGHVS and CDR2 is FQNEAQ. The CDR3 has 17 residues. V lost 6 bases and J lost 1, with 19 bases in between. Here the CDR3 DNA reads TGTGCCAGCAGTTTCCCTGGGGAGGGAGAGTCTGGAAACACCATATATTTT. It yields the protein CASSFPGEGESGNTIYF.

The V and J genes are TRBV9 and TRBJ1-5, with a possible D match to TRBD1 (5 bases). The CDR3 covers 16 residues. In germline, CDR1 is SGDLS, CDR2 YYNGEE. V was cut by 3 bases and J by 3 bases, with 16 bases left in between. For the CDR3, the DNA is TGTGCCAGCAGCGGAGCAGGGTCCACTTCCAATCAGCCCCAGCATTTT. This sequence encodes CASSGAGSTSNQPQHF.

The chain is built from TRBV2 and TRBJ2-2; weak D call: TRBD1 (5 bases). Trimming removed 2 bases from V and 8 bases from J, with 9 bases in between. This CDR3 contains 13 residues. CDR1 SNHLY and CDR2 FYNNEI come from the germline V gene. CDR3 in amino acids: CASSERQGGELFF. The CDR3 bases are TGTGCCAGCAGTGAACGGCAGGGTGGGGAGCTGTTTTTT.

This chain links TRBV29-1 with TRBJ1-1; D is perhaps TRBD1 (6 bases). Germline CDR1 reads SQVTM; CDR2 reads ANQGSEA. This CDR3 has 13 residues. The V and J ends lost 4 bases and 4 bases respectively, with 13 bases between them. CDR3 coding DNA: TGCAGCGTTGGGTCAGGGGTCGGCACTGAAGCTTTCTTT. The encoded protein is CSVGSGVGTEAFF.

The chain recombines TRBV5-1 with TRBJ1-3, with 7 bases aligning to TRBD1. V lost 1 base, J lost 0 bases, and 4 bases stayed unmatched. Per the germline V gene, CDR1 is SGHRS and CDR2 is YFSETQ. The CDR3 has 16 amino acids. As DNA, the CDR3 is TGCGCCAGCAGCTTGATGGGACAGAGCTCTGGAAACACCATATATTTT. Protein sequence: CASSLMGQSSGNTIYF.

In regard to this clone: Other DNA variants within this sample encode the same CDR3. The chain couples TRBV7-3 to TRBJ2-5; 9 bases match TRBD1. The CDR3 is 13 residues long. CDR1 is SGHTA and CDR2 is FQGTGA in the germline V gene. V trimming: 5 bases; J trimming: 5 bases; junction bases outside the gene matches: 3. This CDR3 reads CASSRGQGETQYF. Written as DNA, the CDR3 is TGTGCCAGCAGCCGAGGACAGGGGGAGACCCAGTACTTC.

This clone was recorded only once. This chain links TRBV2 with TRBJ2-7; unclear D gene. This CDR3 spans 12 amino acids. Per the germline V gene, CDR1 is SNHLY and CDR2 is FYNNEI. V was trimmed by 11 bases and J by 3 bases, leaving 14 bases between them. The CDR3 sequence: CASLGIGYEQYF. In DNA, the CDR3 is TGTGCCTCCCTGGGCATTGGCTACGAGCAGTACTTC.

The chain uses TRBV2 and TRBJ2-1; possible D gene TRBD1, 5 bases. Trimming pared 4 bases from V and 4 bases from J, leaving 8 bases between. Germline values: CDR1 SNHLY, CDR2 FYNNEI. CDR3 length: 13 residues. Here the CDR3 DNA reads TGTGCCAGCAGTGTTGACAGTTACAATGAGCAGTTCTTC. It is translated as CASSVDSYNEQFF.

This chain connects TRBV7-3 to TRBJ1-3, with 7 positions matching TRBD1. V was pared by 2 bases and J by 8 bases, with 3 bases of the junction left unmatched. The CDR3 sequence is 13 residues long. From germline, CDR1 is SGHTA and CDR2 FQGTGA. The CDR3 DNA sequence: TGTGCCAGCAGCTTAGGGCAGGGGGACACCATATATTTT. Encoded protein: CASSLGQGDTIYF.

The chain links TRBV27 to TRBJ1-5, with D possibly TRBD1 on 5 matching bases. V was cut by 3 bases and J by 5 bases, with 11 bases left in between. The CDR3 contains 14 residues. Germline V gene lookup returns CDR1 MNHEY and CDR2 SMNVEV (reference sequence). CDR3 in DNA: TGTGCCAGCAGTTTGAGACAGCCTCATCAGCCCCAGCATTTT. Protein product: CASSLRQPHQPQHF.

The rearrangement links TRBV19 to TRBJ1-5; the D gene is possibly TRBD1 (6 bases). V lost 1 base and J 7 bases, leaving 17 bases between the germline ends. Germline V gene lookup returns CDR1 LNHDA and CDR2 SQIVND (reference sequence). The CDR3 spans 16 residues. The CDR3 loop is CASSIGGGGSGQPQHF. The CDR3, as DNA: TGTGCCAGTAGTATAGGAGGGGGGGGTTCGGGCCAGCCCCAGCATTTT.

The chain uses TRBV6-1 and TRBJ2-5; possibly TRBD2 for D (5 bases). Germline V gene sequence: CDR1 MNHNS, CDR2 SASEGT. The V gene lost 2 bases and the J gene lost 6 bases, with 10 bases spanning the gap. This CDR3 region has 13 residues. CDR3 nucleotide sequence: TGTGCCAGCAGTGAACTAGCCGCGAAGACCCAGTACTTC. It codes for CASSELAAKTQYF.

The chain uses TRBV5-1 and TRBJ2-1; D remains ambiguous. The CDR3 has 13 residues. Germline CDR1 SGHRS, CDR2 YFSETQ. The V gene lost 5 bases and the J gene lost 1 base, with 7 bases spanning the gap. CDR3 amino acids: CASSSGSYNEQFF. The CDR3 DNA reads TGCGCCAGCAGTTCCGGGTCCTACAATGAGCAGTTCTTC.

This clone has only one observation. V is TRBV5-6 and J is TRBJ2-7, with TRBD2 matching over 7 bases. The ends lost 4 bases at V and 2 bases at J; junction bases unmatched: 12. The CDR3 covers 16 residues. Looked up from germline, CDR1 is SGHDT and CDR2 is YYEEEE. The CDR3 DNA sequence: TGTGCCAGCAGCCCGCTCGGGAGGTTCACTCCCTACGAGCAGTACTTC. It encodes CASSPLGRFTPYEQYF.

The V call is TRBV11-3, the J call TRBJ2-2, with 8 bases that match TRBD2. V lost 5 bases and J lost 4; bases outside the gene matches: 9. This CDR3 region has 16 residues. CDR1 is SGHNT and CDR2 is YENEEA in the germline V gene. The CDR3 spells CASSPRAGGSTGELFF. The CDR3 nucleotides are TGTGCCAGCAGCCCGCGGGCGGGGGGCTCCACCGGGGAGCTGTTTTTT.

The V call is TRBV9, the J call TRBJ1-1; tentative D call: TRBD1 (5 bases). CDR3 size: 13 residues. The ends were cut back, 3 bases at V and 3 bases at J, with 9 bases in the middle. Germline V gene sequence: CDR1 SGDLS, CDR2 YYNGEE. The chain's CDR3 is CASSAGGYTEAFF. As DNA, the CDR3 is TGTGCCAGCAGCGCCGGGGGGTACACTGAAGCTTTCTTT.